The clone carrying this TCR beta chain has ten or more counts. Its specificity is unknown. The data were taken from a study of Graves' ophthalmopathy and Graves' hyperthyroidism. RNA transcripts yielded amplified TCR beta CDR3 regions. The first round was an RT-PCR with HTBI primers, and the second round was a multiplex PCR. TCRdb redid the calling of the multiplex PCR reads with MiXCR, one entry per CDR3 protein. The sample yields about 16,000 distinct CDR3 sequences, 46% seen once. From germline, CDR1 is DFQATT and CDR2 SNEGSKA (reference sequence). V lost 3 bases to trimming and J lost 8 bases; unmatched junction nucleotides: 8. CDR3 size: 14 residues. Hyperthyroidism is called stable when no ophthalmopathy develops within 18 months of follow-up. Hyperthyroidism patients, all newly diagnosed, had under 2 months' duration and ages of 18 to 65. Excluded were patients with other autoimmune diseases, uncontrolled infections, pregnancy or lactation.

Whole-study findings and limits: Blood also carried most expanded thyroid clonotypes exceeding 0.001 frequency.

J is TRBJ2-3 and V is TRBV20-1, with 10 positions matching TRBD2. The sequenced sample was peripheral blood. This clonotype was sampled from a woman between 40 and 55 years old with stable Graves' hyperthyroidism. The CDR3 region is CSASSSGRALTQYF. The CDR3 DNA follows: TGCAGTGCTAGCTCCAGCGGGAGGGCCCTTACGCAGTATTTT.